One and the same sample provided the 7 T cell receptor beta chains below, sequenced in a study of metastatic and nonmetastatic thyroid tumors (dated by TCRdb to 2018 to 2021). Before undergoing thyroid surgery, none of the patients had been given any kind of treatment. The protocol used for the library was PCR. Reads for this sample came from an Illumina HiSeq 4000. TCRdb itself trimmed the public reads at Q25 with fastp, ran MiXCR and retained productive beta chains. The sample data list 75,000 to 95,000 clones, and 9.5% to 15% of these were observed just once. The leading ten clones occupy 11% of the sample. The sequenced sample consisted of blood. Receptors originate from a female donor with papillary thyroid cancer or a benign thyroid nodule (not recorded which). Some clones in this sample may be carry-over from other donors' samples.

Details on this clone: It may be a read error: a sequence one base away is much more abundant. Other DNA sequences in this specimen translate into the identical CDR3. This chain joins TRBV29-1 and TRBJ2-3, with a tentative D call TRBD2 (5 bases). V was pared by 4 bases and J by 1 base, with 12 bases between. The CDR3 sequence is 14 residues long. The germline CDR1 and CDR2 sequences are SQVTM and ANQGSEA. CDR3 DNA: TGCAGCGTTGCTGGAGCGGCTGGCACAGATACGCAGTATTTT. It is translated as CSVAGAAGTDTQYF.

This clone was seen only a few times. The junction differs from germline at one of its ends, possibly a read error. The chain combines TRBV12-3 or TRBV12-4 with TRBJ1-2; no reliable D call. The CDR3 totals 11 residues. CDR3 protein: CASILWSEYTF. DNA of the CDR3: TGTGCCAGCATTTTATGGAGTGAGTACACCTTC.

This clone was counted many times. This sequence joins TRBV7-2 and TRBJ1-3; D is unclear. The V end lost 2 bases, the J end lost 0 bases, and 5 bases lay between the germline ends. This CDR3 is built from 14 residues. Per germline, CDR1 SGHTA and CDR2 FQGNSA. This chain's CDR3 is CASSLQFSGNTIYF. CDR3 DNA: TGTGCCAGCAGCTTACAATTCTCTGGAAACACCATATATTTT.

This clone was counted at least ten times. CDR3 in DNA: TGCGCCAGCAGCTTGGGTCTGCGGGAGGGGAATGAGCAGTTCTTC. Translated: CASSLGLREGNEQFF. The chain recombines TRBV5-1 with TRBJ2-1, with 9 bases aligning to TRBD2. The V and J ends lost 0 bases and 7 bases, in that order; junction bases with no gene match: 5. Germline CDR1 is SGHRS and CDR2 is YFSETQ. The CDR3 runs 15 residues.

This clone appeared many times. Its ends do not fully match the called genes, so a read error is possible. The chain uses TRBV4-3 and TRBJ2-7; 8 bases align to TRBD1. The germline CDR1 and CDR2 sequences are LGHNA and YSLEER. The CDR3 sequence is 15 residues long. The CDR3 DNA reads TGCGCCAGCGGCCAAGAAGGCAGGGGGCTTTACGAGCAGTACTTC. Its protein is CASGQEGRGLYEQYF.

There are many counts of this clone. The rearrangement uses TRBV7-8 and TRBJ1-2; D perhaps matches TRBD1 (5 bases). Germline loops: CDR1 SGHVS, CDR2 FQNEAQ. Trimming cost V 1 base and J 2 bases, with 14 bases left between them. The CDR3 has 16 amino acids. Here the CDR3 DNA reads TGTGCCAGCAGCTTAGGGTCGGTGGGACCCAACTATGGCTACACCTTC. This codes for CASSLGSVGPNYGYTF. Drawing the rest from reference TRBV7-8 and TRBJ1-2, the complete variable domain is GAGVSQSPRYKVAKRGQDVALRCDPISGHVSLFWYQQALGQGPEFLTYFQNEAQLDKSGLPSDRFFAERPEGSVSTLKIQRTQQEDSAVYLCASSLGSVGPNYGYTFGSGTRLTVV.

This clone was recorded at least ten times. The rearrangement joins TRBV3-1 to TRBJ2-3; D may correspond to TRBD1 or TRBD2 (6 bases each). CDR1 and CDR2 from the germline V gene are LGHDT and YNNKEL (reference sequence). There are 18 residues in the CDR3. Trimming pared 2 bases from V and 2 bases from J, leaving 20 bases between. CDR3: CASSQSHTRRGVTDTQYF. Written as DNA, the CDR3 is TGTGCCAGCAGCCAAAGTCACACCCGGAGGGGGGTCACAGATACGCAGTATTTT.